The present T cell receptor (beta chain) was sequenced within a study of shared clonotypes between healthy human individuals. Method: immunoSEQ multiplex PCR; TCRdb's copy keeps in-frame clones and lacks some. The table has over a million clones, roughly 96% seen once. J was trimmed by 2 bases and V by 7 bases; bases with no gene match: 3. The CDR3 runs 13 residues. The germline CDR1 and CDR2 sequences are LNHDA and SQIVND (reference sequence). CD4+ cells yielded CD45RA+ naive and CD45RA-negative memory subsets. This TCR derives from a man younger than 45 in good health. This chain uses TRBV19 with TRBJ2-7, with TRBD1 matching over 9 bases. Sequencing was performed on naive CD4+ T cells sorted from blood. Subset: CD45RA+ positively selected. The CDR3, as DNA: TGTGCCAGTACCAGGACAGGGGCCTACGAGCAGTACTTC. This codes for CASTRTGAYEQYF.